Following are 13 T cell receptor beta chains from one sample sequenced in a study of spatial heterogeneity in lung cancer (dated by TCRdb to about 2019). Libraries were prepared through 5' RACE. The instrument was a NextSeq 500. Using fastp trimming at Q25 and MiXCR clonotype assembly, TCRdb reanalyzed the public sequencing data and kept in-frame beta chains. One record per CDR3 amino acid sequence lists the most common genes and DNA. Here the sample has some 50,000 distinct CDR3 sequences; approximately 10% occur a single time. The ten largest clones capture roughly 40% of the sample. In light of the paper, this sample's time point label describes: sample taken at primary tumor resection. Without any cell sorting, TCR sequencing was performed on whole RNA extracted either from tumor and nontumor lung tissue or from cryopreserved PBMC samples. This material consisted of PBMCs, taken at surgery. The receptor source for this set is a female donor with early-stage non-small cell lung cancer.

This clonotype was seen a handful of times. This sequence joins TRBV14 and TRBJ1-1, with D tentatively TRBD1 (6 bases). The CDR3 consists of 16 residues. The ends were cut back, 4 bases at V and 4 bases at J, with 19 bases in the middle. Looked up from germline, CDR1 is SGHDN and CDR2 is FVKESK. In nucleotides, the CDR3 is TGTGCCAGCAGCCCGGGGGGCAGGGCGAGGAGCACTGAAGCTTTCTTT. Translated: CASSPGGRARSTEAFF.

The chain couples TRBV9 to TRBJ2-2, with D possibly matching TRBD2 (5 bases). Germline V gene lookup returns CDR1 SGDLS and CDR2 YYNGEE. Trimming cost V 4 bases and J 3 bases, with 10 bases left between them. The CDR3 is made up of 14 amino acids. In nucleotides, the CDR3 is TGTGCCAGCAGCTCCCACGGGGACACCGGGGAGCTGTTTTTT. Translation gives CASSSHGDTGELFF. The variable domain in full, with the rest retrieved from reference TRBV9 and TRBJ2-2, is DSGVTQTPKHLITATGQRVTLRCSPRSGDLSVYWYQQSLDQGLQFLIQYYNGEERAKGNILERFSAQQFPDLHSELNLSSLELGDSALYFCASSSHGDTGELFFGEGSRLTVL.

This chain connects TRBV3-1 to TRBJ2-3, with TRBD1 as a possible D gene (5 bases). V shed 4 bases and J shed 6 bases, with 20 bases lying between them. The germline V gene encodes CDR1 LGHDT and CDR2 YNNKEL (reference sequence). The CDR3 loop spans 16 amino acids. CDR3 sequence reads: CASSLTLQVFFDTQYF. In DNA form, the CDR3 reads TGTGCCAGCAGCCTTACTTTACAGGTTTTTTTTGATACGCAGTATTTT.

This clonotype has more than one count but fewer than ten. This CDR3 is CASSPSDRFYNEQFF. The DNA of the CDR3 is TGTGCCAGCTCACCCTCTGACAGGTTCTACAATGAGCAGTTCTTC. The chain couples TRBV18 to TRBJ2-1; D possibly corresponds to TRBD1 (6 bases). V lost 3 bases, J lost 3 bases, and 12 bases lay in between. The germline V gene encodes CDR1 KGHSH and CDR2 LQKENI. The CDR3 length is 15 residues. The full variable domain, its missing parts supplied by reference TRBV18 and TRBJ2-1, is NAGVMQNPRHLVRRRGQEARLRCSPMKGHSHVYWYRQLPEEGLKFMVYLQKENIIDESGMPKERFSAEFPKEGPSILRIQQVVRGDSAAYFCASSPSDRFYNEQFFGPGTRLTVL.

Only a few counts were recorded for this clonotype. The chain uses TRBV7-9 and TRBJ2-1; D is ambiguous. V dropped 1 base and J dropped 6 bases, with 4 bases sitting between them. Per germline, CDR1 SEHNR and CDR2 FQNEAQ (reference sequence). The CDR3 spans 12 residues. The CDR3 DNA reads as TGTGCCAGCAGCTTAGAGATCAATGAGCAGTTCTTC. Translated, it gives CASSLEINEQFF.

This clonotype has only a few counts. This chain uses TRBV12-3 or TRBV12-4 with TRBJ1-1; tentatively, D is TRBD1 (5 bases). CDR3 length: 15 amino acids. V lost 6 bases to trimming and J lost 1 base, with 15 bases between them. The CDR3 sequence: CASSPTRVGNTEAFF. DNA for the CDR3: TGTGCCAGCAGCCCGACCAGGGTGGGGAACACTGAAGCTTTCTTT.

The rearrangement joins TRBV7-9 to TRBJ2-7; the D gene is possibly TRBD2 (6 bases). The CDR3 covers 12 residues. The V end lost 3 bases, the J end lost 6 bases, and 9 bases lay between the germline ends. Per germline, CDR1 SEHNR and CDR2 FQNEAQ (reference sequence). In DNA, the CDR3 is TGTGCCAGCAGCTTCGGGGGACTCGAGCAGTACTTC. Encoded protein: CASSFGGLEQYF.

This clonotype appeared many times. As DNA, the CDR3 is TGTGCCAGCAGTTTATTTTCCCACACTGAAGCTTTCTTT. The encoded protein is CASSLFSHTEAFF. The chain carries TRBV12-3 or TRBV12-4 and TRBJ1-1; no firm D call. The V end was cut by 2 bases, the J end by 3 bases, with 7 bases between. The CDR3 length is 13 residues.

The gene calls are TRBV6-2 or TRBV6-3 and TRBJ2-7; TRBD2 is a possible D gene (7 bases). The CDR3 spans 13 residues. The V gene's germline CDR1 is MNHEY and CDR2 SVGEGT. Trimming shortened V by 7 bases and J by 4 bases, and 14 bases separated the two germline ends. This CDR3 reads CASNPGGRYEQYF. The CDR3 DNA is TGTGCCAGCAATCCGGGGGGCAGGTACGAGCAGTACTTC.

This clonotype was seen many times. The rearrangement uses TRBV5-6 and TRBJ2-7; no definite D call. Trimming stripped 7 bases from V and 3 bases from J, with 23 bases between. CDR1 and CDR2 from the germline V gene are SGHDT and YYEEEE. CDR3 length equals 16 residues. The DNA of the CDR3 is TGTGCCAGCGAGCTTCGGGTCAGTCAATCAAACTACGAGCAGTACTTC. It codes for CASELRVSQSNYEQYF.

A few counts support this clonotype. This chain connects TRBV20-1 to TRBJ2-7, with D possibly matching TRBD2 (8 bases). V gave up 5 bases and J gave up 3 bases, with 20 bases separating them. Germline V gene data show CDR1 as DFQATT and CDR2 as SNEGSKA (reference sequence). The CDR3 runs 15 residues. CDR3 loop: CSADRREGAFYEQYF. CDR3 coding DNA: TGCAGTGCTGACCGCCGGGAGGGGGCTTTCTACGAGCAGTACTTC.

This clonotype was recorded many times. The V call is TRBV20-1, the J call TRBJ1-6, with 9 bases that match TRBD1. Trimming removed 6 bases from V and 5 bases from J; junction bases left unmatched: 8. The CDR3 spans 15 residues. Germline CDR1 DFQATT, CDR2 SNEGSKA (reference sequence). CDR3 region: CSAYLQGANNSPLHF. The CDR3 region has the DNA TGCAGTGCGTACCTACAGGGGGCGAATAATTCACCCCTCCACTTT.

Regarding this clonotype: A much larger clone differs from this one at a single base, so this may be a read error. This chain connects TRBV4-2 to TRBJ1-2; D is perhaps TRBD1 (6 bases). The CDR3 is 18 amino acids. CDR1 and CDR2 from the germline V gene are LGHNA and YNFKEQ. CDR3 region: CASSQDGSPGASNYGYNF. The CDR3 DNA is TGTGCCAGCAGCCAAGATGGCAGTCCGGGGGCCTCTAACTATGGCTACAACTTC.